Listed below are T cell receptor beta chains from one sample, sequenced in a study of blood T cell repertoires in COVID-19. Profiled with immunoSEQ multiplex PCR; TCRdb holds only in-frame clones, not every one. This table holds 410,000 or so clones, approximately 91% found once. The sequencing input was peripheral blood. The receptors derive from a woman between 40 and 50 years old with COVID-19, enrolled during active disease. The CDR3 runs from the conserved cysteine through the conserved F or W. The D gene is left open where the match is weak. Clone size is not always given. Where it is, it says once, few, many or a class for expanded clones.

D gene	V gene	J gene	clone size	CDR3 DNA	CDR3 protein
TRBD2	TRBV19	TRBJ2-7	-	TGTGCCAGTAGCAAGACTAGCGGGAGGGCCGACGAGCAGTACTTC	CASSKTSGRADEQYF
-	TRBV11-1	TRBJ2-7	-	TGTGCCAGCAGCTTAGAAACAAACCCAGCCTACGAGCAGTACTTC	CASSLETNPAYEQYF
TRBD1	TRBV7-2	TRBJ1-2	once	TGTGCCAGCAGCTTCGGGACAGGGAACTATGGCTACACCTTC	CASSFGTGNYGYTF
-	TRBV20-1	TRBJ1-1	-	TGCAGTGCTAGTTACAGGGCGGTGAGCACTGAAGCTTTCTTT	CSASYRAVSTEAFF
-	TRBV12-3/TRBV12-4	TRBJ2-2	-	TGTGCCAGCAGTACCCGGGGGAGGCTGTTTTTT	CASSTRGRLFF
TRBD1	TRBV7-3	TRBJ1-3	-	TGTGCCAGCAGCCGAGGGACAGGCTCTGGAAACACCATATATTTT	CASSRGTGSGNTIYF
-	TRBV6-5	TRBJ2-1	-	TGTGCCAGCAGTTTTTTCAGGGACACCAATGAGCAGTTCTTC	CASSFFRDTNEQFF
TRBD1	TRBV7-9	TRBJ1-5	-	TGTGCCGTGGGCGGGACAGGGGAGAATCAGCCCCAGCATTTT	CAVGGTGENQPQHF
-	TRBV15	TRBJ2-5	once	TGTGCCACCAGCAGAGCCGTAGACAGCACAAGAGAGACCCAGTACTTC	CATSRAVDSTRETQYF
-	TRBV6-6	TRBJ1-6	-	TGTGCCAGCAGTCCGAGGACTCCCGGCTCCTATAATTCACCCCTCCACTTT	CASSPRTPGSYNSPLHF
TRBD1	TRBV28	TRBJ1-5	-	TGTGCCAGCAGTTTAATGGGGACAGGGGCAAATCAGCCCCAGCATTTT	CASSLMGTGANQPQHF
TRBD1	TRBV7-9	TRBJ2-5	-	TGTGCCAGCAGGGTGATCGGGACAGCGCAAGAGACCCAGTACTTC	CASRVIGTAQETQYF
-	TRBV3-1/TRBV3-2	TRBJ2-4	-	TGTGCCAGCAGCCAAGGAGGCGGCCATCAGTACTTC	CASSQGGGHQYF
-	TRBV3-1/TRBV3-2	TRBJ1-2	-	TGTGCCAGCAGCCTAGAGGGCAGGGGAACCTATGGCTACACCTTC	CASSLEGRGTYGYTF